This T cell receptor (beta chain) is from a study of blood T cell repertoires in COVID-19. Study summary: Spain, Italy and the United States supplied samples that represented acute and convalescent COVID-19. PBMCs, B-cell-depleted T cells, or T cells were the source of the cDNA or gDNA that made up the material.

Original analysis: Counts of nucleated cells, estimated from reference gene primer amplification, were obtained. Repertoires were generated with immunoSEQ multiplex PCR, while TCRdb's copy carries only in-frame clones and drops some. V, J and clone size derive from that table, while D and trimming were established from the DNA sequence. The sample records about 39,000 clones, approximately 85% being singletons. Trimming left V 5 bases short and J 6 bases short, with 17 bases between. The CDR3 has 14 amino acids. Germline-derived CDR1 and CDR2 are MNHEY and SVGAGI. The sequencing input was peripheral blood. The rearrangement joins TRBV6-5 to TRBJ2-7; D possibly corresponds to TRBD1 (6 bases). This receptor was taken from a man aged 55 to 70 with acute or convalescent COVID-19. This chain's CDR3 is CASSSAPGHPEQYF. In DNA, the CDR3 is TGTGCCAGCAGTAGCGCGCCGGGACACCCCGAGCAGTACTTC.